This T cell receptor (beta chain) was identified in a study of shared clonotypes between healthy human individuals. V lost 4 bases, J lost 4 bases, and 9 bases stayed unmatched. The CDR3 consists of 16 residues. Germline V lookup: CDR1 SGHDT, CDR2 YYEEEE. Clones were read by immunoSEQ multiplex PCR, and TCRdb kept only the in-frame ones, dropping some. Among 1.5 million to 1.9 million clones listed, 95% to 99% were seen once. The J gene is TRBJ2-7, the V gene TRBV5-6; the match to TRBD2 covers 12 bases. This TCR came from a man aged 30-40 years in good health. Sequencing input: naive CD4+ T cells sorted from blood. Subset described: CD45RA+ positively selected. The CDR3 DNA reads TGTGCCAGCAGCCCAGGACTAGCGGGAACCCGGTACGAGCAGTACTTC. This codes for CASSPGLAGTRYEQYF.